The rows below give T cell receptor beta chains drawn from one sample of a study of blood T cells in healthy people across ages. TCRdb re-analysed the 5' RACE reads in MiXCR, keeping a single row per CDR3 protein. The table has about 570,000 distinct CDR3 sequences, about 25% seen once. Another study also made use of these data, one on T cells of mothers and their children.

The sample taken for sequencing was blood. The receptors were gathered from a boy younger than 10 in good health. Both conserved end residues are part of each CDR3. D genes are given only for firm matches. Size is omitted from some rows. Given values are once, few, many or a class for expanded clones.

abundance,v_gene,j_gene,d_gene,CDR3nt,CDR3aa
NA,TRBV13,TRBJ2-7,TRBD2,TGTGCCAGCACCATGAGCGGGAGTCCCTACGAGCAGTACTTC,CASTMSGSPYEQYF
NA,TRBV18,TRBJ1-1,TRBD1,TGTGCCAGCTCACCACAGGGGGCTGACACTGAAGCTTTCTTT,CASSPQGADTEAFF
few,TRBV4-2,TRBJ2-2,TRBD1,TGTGCCAGCAGCCAAGACCCGGGACAGGGATACACCGGGGAGCTGTTTTTT,CASSQDPGQGYTGELFF
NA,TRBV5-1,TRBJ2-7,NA,TGCGCCAGCAGCCCTTATGGACAGCCCGGACACGAGCAGTACTTC,CASSPYGQPGHEQYF
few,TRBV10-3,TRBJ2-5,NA,TGTGCCATCAGTGAATCACAGACCCAGTACTTC,CAISESQTQYF
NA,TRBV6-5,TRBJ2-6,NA,TGTGCCAGCAGTTCAGGGTGGGCTGGGGCCAACGTCCTGACTTTC,CASSSGWAGANVLTF
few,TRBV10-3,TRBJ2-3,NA,TGTGCCACTGGCCAGCAGGGTAGCGGATCTAGCGCAGATACGCAGTATTTT,CATGQQGSGSSADTQYF
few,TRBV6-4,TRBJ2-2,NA,TGTGCCAGCAGTCCCGGACAGTTGGTTAACACCGGGGAGCTGTTTTTT,CASSPGQLVNTGELFF
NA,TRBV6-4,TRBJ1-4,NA,TGTGCCGTAGCCCCCGGCCGCCGGGACATTGAGAATGAAAAACTGTTTTTT,CAVAPGRRDIENEKLFF
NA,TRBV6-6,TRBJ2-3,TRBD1,TGTGCCAGCAGTTATTCCTTACAGGGGGCGAGCCCAGATACGCAGTATTTT,CASSYSLQGASPDTQYF
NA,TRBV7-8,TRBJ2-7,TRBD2,TGTGCCAGCAGCCCAAGCGGGAGTCGGGGTGGGGAGCAGTACTTC,CASSPSGSRGGEQYF
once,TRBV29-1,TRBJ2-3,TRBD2,TGCAGCGTTGGGGCGGGAGGGCCCACAGATACGCAGTATTTT,CSVGAGGPTDTQYF
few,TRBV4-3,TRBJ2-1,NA,TGCGCCAGCAGCCAAGATGGGACGGGGGCCGCCTCCTACAATGAGCAGTTCTTC,CASSQDGTGAASYNEQFF
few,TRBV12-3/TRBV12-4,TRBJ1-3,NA,TGTGCCAGCGGGGACGCGAGCTCTGGAAACACCATATATTTT,CASGDASSGNTIYF
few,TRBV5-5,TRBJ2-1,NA,TGTGCCAGCAGCGCCGGACCTACTTCCTACAATGAGCAGTTCTTC,CASSAGPTSYNEQFF
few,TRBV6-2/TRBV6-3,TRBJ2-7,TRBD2,TGTGCCAGCAGTTACGAAGCTAGCGGGAGGTTTCGGGATTCCTACGAGCAGTACTTC,CASSYEASGRFRDSYEQYF
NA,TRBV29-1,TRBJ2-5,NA,TGCAGCGTTGGGCCTAGCGTGGAGACCCAGTACTTC,CSVGPSVETQYF
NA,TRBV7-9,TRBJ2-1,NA,TGTGCCAGCAGCTTAGAGTTGGGCCGGCTCAATGAGCAGTTCTTC,CASSLELGRLNEQFF
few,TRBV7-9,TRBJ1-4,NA,TGTGCCAGCTTACGCGGCGGTGAAAAACTGTTTTTT,CASLRGGEKLFF
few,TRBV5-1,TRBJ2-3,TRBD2,TGCGCCAGCAGCTTGGCGCTAGCGGGAGATACGCAGTATTTT,CASSLALAGDTQYF
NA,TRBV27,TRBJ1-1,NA,TGTGCCGCATCGCCCGGGGGGCGGGTCGGGAACACTGAAGCTTTCTTT,CAASPGGRVGNTEAFF
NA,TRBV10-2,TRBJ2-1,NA,TGCGCCAGCAGAGAGTCTATGAGCTCCTACAATGAGCAGTTCTTC,CASRESMSSYNEQFF
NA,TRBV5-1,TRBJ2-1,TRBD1,TGCGCCAGCAGCTACGTTCTGGACAGGGGTTCCTACGAGCTGTACTTC,CASSYVLDRGSYELYF
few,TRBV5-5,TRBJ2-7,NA,TGTGCCAGCACCCCAGGAACCTACGAGCAGTACTTC,CASTPGTYEQYF
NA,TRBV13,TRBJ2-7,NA,TGTGCCAGCAGCTTAGGCCCGTCAGGGGGGGGCGAGCAGTACTTC,CASSLGPSGGGEQYF
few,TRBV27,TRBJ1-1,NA,TGTGCCAGCAGGTCAGGGGTCAGGGCACGGCTAAACACTGAAGCTTTCTTT,CASRSGVRARLNTEAFF
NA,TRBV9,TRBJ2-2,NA,TGTGCCAGCAGCGTAGAGGGAGACACCGGGGAGCTGCTTTTT,CASSVEGDTGELLF
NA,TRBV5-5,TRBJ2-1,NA,TGTGCCAGCAGCTTCGAACTAGTCTCCTACAATGAGCAGTTCTTC,CASSFELVSYNEQFF
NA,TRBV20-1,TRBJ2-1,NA,TGCAGTGCTAGTTCTCGGAACACAGAGTCGGACAATGAGCAGTTCTTC,CSASSRNTESDNEQFF
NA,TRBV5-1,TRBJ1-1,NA,TGCGCCAGCAGCTTCGCAGGGTCCGAACCAAACACTGAAGCTTTCTTT,CASSFAGSEPNTEAFF
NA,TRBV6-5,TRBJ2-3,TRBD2,TGTGCCAGCAGGCTAAGCGGGGGACGCACAGATACGCAGTATTTT,CASRLSGGRTDTQYF
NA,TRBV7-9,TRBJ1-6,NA,TGTGCCAGCAGCGCACGAACGCGGGGAATGGAAAGTTCACCCCTCCACTTT,CASSARTRGMESSPLHF
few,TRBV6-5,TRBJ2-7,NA,TGTGCCAGCAGTTACTCGATCCATGGCGGACTTGCGGCCTACGAGCAGTACTTC,CASSYSIHGGLAAYEQYF
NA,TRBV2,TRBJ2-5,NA,TGTGCCAGCAGTGAGGTGCACAGGGAAGAGACCCAGTACTTC,CASSEVHREETQYF
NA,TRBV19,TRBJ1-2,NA,TGTGCCAGTAGCCTGTCTCCCAGGGGTATGGAGGGCTACACCTTC,CASSLSPRGMEGYTF
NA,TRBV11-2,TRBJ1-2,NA,TGTGCCAGCAGCACTAGGCCCGGGGGTGGCTACACCTTC,CASSTRPGGGYTF
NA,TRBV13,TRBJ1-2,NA,TGTGCCAGCAGCGCATTGATCTATGGCTACACCTTC,CASSALIYGYTF
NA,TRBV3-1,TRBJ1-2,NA,TGTGCCAGCAGCCATGCCCGGGGCTACACCTTC,CASSHARGYTF
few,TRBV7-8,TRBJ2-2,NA,TGTGCCAGCAGCCTTAAAATACTAGCGAACACCGGGGAGCTGTTTTTT,CASSLKILANTGELFF
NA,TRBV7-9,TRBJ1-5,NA,TGTGCCAGCAGCTTAGGCGGGAAGCCCCAGCATTTT,CASSLGGKPQHF
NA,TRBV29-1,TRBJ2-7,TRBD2,TGCAGCGTGATGGGACTAGCGGGTCTCTACGAGCAGTACTTC,CSVMGLAGLYEQYF
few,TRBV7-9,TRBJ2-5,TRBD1,TGTGCCAGCACCGGGACAGGGCATCAAGAGACCCAGTACTTC,CASTGTGHQETQYF